The 9 T cell receptor beta chains reported below all come from one sample, sequenced in a study of OX40 agonist ivuxolimab in advanced cancers. Clones were sequenced by immunoSEQ multiplex PCR, and TCRdb holds only the in-frame ones, with some missing. This table has 98,000 or so clones, approximately 90% appearing once. Sequenced material: CD4+ or CD8+ T cells sorted from blood, taken in a trial of the OX40 agonist ivuxolimab. These receptors were obtained from an adult with an advanced solid tumor such as melanoma, head and neck, liver or kidney cancer.

The chain employs TRBV6-5 and TRBJ1-2; D uncertain. This CDR3 has 13 residues. V lost 0 bases to trimming and J lost 8 bases, with 10 bases between them. Germline CDR1 reads MNHEY; CDR2 reads SVGAGI. The CDR3 reads CASSYSGREGYTF. The DNA for the CDR3 is TGTGCCAGCAGTTACTCTGGCAGAGAGGGCTACACCTTC.

This chain connects TRBV2 to TRBJ2-3; 9 positions match TRBD2. V dropped 6 bases and J dropped 0; count of bases not matched to a gene: 19. Germline values: CDR1 SNHLY, CDR2 FYNNEI. The CDR3 is made up of 20 amino acids. The CDR3 loop reads CASSGEMGGRLAASTDTQYF. The CDR3 nucleotides are TGTGCCAGCAGCGGGGAAATGGGAGGGAGACTAGCGGCTAGCACAGATACGCAGTATTTT.

The rearrangement uses TRBV29-1 and TRBJ2-5; 14 bases match TRBD2. The V and J ends lost 3 bases and 0 bases, in that order; junction bases with no gene match: 3. In germline, CDR1 is SQVTM, CDR2 ANQGSEA. This CDR3 is built from 16 residues. The CDR3, as DNA: TGCAGCGTTGACGGGACTAGCGGGAGTAACCAAGAGACCCAGTACTTC. Protein product: CSVDGTSGSNQETQYF.

The chain carries TRBV15 and TRBJ2-2; 13 bases fit TRBD2. Germline assignment: CDR1 LNHNV and CDR2 YYDKDF (reference sequence). There are 18 residues in the CDR3. The V segment lost 3 bases and the J segment 2 bases; nucleotides outside the gene matches: 6. CDR3 sequence (DNA): TGTGCCACCAGCAGCAAGACTAGCGGGGGGACAAACACCGGGGAGCTGTTTTTT. This translates into CATSSKTSGGTNTGELFF.

This chain joins TRBV15 and TRBJ2-1; 7 bases fit TRBD1. Germline CDR1 and CDR2: LNHNV and YYDKDF (reference sequence). The V segment lost 0 bases and the J segment 8 bases; nucleotides outside the gene matches: 4. There are 14 residues in the CDR3. The CDR3 loop is CATSRDTGVYEQFF. In DNA, the CDR3 is TGTGCCACCAGCAGAGATACAGGGGTGTATGAGCAGTTCTTC.

This clone has only one observation. The rearrangement links TRBV19 to TRBJ1-5, with 7 nucleotides matching TRBD1. The trim removed 4 bases at V and 2 bases at J, leaving 5 bases unmatched. The CDR3 runs to 15 residues. Germline CDR1 is LNHDA and CDR2 is SQIVND (reference sequence). In nucleotides, the CDR3 is TGTGCCAGTAGTACTTGGACAGGAGGCAATCAGCCCCAGCATTTT. Translation gives CASSTWTGGNQPQHF. The variable domain in full, with the rest retrieved from reference TRBV19 and TRBJ1-5, is DGGITQSPKYLFRKEGQNVTLSCEQNLNHDAMYWYRQDPGQGLRLIYYSQIVNDFQKGDIAEGYSVSREKKESFPLTVTSAQKNPTAFYLCASSTWTGGNQPQHFGDGTRLSIL.

This chain links TRBV6-1 with TRBJ1-4; D is perhaps TRBD1 (6 bases). Germline CDR1 is MNHNS and CDR2 is SASEGT. The CDR3 runs 15 residues. V was clipped by 4 bases and J by 7 bases, with 16 bases between them. DNA of the CDR3: TGTGCCAGCAGTGGCACAGGGACCCGGGGTGAAAAACTGTTTTTT. This codes for CASSGTGTRGEKLFF.

The rearrangement uses TRBV5-6 and TRBJ2-7; D unresolved. The CDR3 extends over 13 amino acids. Per the germline V gene, CDR1 is SGHDT and CDR2 is YYEEEE. The ends were cut back, 4 bases at V and 4 bases at J, with 12 bases in the middle. The CDR3 DNA reads TGTGCCAGCAGCCGACCTATGGGATACGAGCAGTACTTC. As protein: CASSRPMGYEQYF.

This clone occurred once. This sequence joins TRBV15 and TRBJ2-5, with D possibly matching TRBD1 (6 bases). The germline CDR1 and CDR2 sequences are LNHNV and YYDKDF (reference sequence). V was cut by 0 bases and J by 5 bases, with 16 bases left in between. The CDR3 has 16 amino acids. The DNA for the CDR3 is TGTGCCACCAGCAGAGATGGGGGCCGGGCAGGGGAGACCCAGTACTTC. This encodes CATSRDGGRAGETQYF.